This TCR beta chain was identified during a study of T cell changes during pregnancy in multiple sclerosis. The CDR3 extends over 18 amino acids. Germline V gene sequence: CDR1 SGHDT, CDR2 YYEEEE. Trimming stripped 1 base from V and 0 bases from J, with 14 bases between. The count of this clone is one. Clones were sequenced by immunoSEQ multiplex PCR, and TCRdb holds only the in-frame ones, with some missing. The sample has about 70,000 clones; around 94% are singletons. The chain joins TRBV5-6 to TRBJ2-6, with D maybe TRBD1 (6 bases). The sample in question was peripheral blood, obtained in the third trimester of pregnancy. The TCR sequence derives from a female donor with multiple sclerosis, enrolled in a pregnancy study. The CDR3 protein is CASSLLQGWGSGANVLTF. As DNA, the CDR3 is TGTGCCAGCAGCTTGCTCCAGGGGTGGGGCTCTGGGGCCAACGTCCTGACTTTC. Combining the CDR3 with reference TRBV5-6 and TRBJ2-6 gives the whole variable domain DAGVTQSPTHLIKTRGQQVTLRCSPKSGHDTVSWYQQALGQGPQFIFQYYEEEERQRGNFPDRFSGHQFPNYSSELNVNALLLGDSALYLCASSLLQGWGSGANVLTFGAGSRLTVL.